This TCR beta chain was captured by sequencing in a study of T cells after yellow fever vaccination. Whole-study findings and limits: Faster peaking, at day 5 versus 15, marked a secondary response that was weaker.

Germline CDR1 reads SGHVS; CDR2 reads FQNEAQ. V gave up 5 bases and J gave up 5 bases, with 15 bases separating them. The CDR3 loop spans 15 amino acids. TCRdb reprocessed the 5' RACE reads with MiXCR, giving one entry per CDR3 protein. The data hold around 610,000 distinct CDR3 sequences, with approximately 13% observed a single time. Points on this clonotype: Antigen specificity is unknown.

The receptor's source is a man aged 25-40 years who received the YFV17D yellow fever vaccine. Sequenced here: PBMCs, sampled on the day of the yellow fever booster vaccination. The V call is TRBV7-8, the J call TRBJ1-4; a weak D match, TRBD1 (5 bases). As DNA, the CDR3 is TGTGCCAGCAGCAGTAGGGACGGAAAAAATGAAAAACTGTTTTTT. Translation: CASSSRDGKNEKLFF.